These 8 T cell receptor beta chains share one sample of origin, sequenced in a study of blood T cell repertoires in COVID-19 (dated by TCRdb to 2019 to 2021). The library was built by means of the immunoSEQ multiplex PCR assay. Held by TCRdb, this immuneACCESS table contains in-frame sequences only and omits some clones. Under half of the omission traces to an unresolved V gene where checked; the cause of the rest is unknown. The sample contains around 63,000 clones, around 81% of them found a single time. Of the sample, 6.5% to 7.5% is held by the ten largest clones. The source material was peripheral blood. These receptors were taken from a man in his sixties with acute or convalescent COVID-19.

Sample share makes this clone medium-sized. The chain recombines TRBV6-5 with TRBJ1-2; 10 positions match TRBD1. V shed 5 bases and J 7 bases; nucleotides not matched to a gene: 10. Germline V gene data show CDR1 as MNHEY and CDR2 as SVGAGI. CDR3 size: 15 residues. As DNA, the CDR3 is TGTGCCAGCAGTAGATCGACAGGGGGCGCGGTTGGCTACACCTTC. It translates to CASSRSTGGAVGYTF.

This chain connects TRBV2 to TRBJ2-7; a weak D match, TRBD1 (6 bases). Trimming stripped 7 bases from V and 3 bases from J, with 7 bases between. In germline, CDR1 is SNHLY, CDR2 FYNNEI. The CDR3 runs 11 residues. The CDR3 sequence is CASTQGYEQYF. The DNA for the CDR3 is TGTGCCAGCACACAGGGCTACGAGCAGTACTTC.

This rearrangement joins TRBV19 to TRBJ2-3; TRBD1 might be the D (6 bases). Germline V gene lookup returns CDR1 LNHDA and CDR2 SQIVND (reference sequence). Trimming removed 5 bases at V and 2 bases at J, with 17 bases between. The CDR3 has 16 residues. CDR3 sequence: CASSRRQDVSTDTQYF. CDR3 DNA: TGTGCCAGTAGTCGACGACAGGATGTCTCCACAGATACGCAGTATTTT.

This clone was observed a single time. The chain has TRBV29-1 and TRBJ1-5; D gene ambiguous. Trimming took off 1 base at V and 4 bases at J, with 8 bases between the two ends. This CDR3 is built from 13 residues. CDR1 is SQVTM, CDR2 ANQGSEA, per germline. CDR3 bases: TGCAGCGTTGAAGGAGCCCCGAATCAGCCCCAGCATTTT. This encodes CSVEGAPNQPQHF.

The rearrangement uses TRBV18 and TRBJ1-5; D is unclear. Germline lookup yields CDR1 KGHSH and CDR2 LQKENI. This CDR3 is built from 14 residues. Trimming removed 2 bases at V and 3 bases at J, with 8 bases between. CDR3 coding DNA: TGTGCCAGCTCACCAGTGGGAGACAATCAGCCCCAGCATTTT. This sequence encodes CASSPVGDNQPQHF.

The chain has TRBV28 and TRBJ1-5; TRBD1 agrees at 8 bases. The V gene end was trimmed by 7 bases and the J gene end by 7 bases; junction bases not matched to a gene: 6. The CDR3 runs to 13 residues. Germline V gene data show CDR1 as MDHEN and CDR2 as SYDVKM. This chain's CDR3 is CASKQGADQPQHF. The CDR3 nucleotides read TGTGCCAGCAAGCAGGGGGCCGACCAGCCCCAGCATTTT.

The chain employs TRBV6-6 and TRBJ1-2; 11 bases match TRBD1. The ends lost 11 bases at V and 7 bases at J; junction bases unmatched: 12. The germline V gene encodes CDR1 MNHNY and CDR2 SVGAGI (reference sequence). The CDR3 covers 14 residues. The DNA for the CDR3 is TGTGCCCTCAAACCTCCGGGACAGGGGGGTGGCTACACCTTC. Its translation is CALKPPGQGGGYTF.

The chain joins TRBV18 to TRBJ1-2; 9 positions match TRBD1. Germline V gene data show CDR1 as KGHSH and CDR2 as LQKENI. V dropped 6 bases and J dropped 4; count of bases not matched to a gene: 6. The CDR3 is 14 residues long. CDR3 amino acids: CASSPKDRGYGYTF. In nucleotides, the CDR3 is TGTGCCAGCTCCCCAAAGGACAGGGGCTATGGCTACACCTTC.